The rows below give T cell receptor beta chains drawn from one sample of a study of beta chain features in type 1 diabetes. Measured with immunoSEQ multiplex PCR; TCRdb has only the in-frame clones, and not every one. The table shows hundreds of thousands of clones, with around an eighth occurring only once. Material: naive CD4+ T cells from blood. Source of these receptors: a man between 18 and 29 years old with type 1 diabetes. CDR3s include the opening cysteine and the closing phenylalanine or tryptophan. D genes are given only for firm matches. Clone size is shown for a subset of rows, as once, few, many or a class of expanded clone.

.,TRBJ1-2,TRBV19,few,CASRGPWADYGYTF,TGTGCCAGTAGAGGACCCTGGGCGGACTATGGCTACACCTTC
.,TRBJ2-5,TRBV6-5,.,CASSSVLRETQYF,TGTGCCAGCAGTTCAGTCCTTAGAGAGACCCAGTACTTC
.,TRBJ1-2,TRBV20-1,few,CSDSSYGYTF,TGCAGTGACTCGAGCTATGGCTACACCTTC
TRBD1,TRBJ2-7,TRBV25-1,few,CAGSDRGHEQYF,TGTGCCGGTTCGGACAGGGGCCACGAGCAGTACTTC
.,TRBJ2-7,TRBV5-1,.,CASSSQSGGIYEQYF,TGCGCCAGCAGCTCACAGTCGGGGGGCATCTACGAGCAGTACTTC
TRBD1,TRBJ2-1,TRBV4-1,few,CASSQGDRGTYNEQFF,TGCGCCAGCAGCCAAGGGGACAGGGGGACGTACAATGAGCAGTTCTTC
.,TRBJ1-5,TRBV7-2,few,CASSLKSEVNQPQHF,TGTGCCAGCAGCCTCAAATCTGAAGTCAATCAGCCCCAGCATTTT
.,TRBJ2-5,TRBV19,.,CASSIAGEETQYF,TGTGCCAGTAGTATAGCGGGCGAAGAGACCCAGTACTTC
.,TRBJ1-4,TRBV6-5,few,CASSYSPATNEKLFF,TGTGCCAGCAGTTACTCTCCAGCTACTAATGAAAAACTGTTTTTT
TRBD1,TRBJ1-2,TRBV15,.,CATSRAGTGPSKDYGYTF,TGTGCCACCAGCAGGGCCGGGACAGGACCCTCGAAGGACTATGGCTACACCTTC
.,TRBJ1-2,TRBV18,few,CASSPLGGTLNYGYTF,TGTGCCAGCTCACCCCTCGGGGGGACACTTAACTATGGCTACACCTTC
.,TRBJ1-5,TRBV28,few,CASSFDRRNQPQHF,TGTGCCAGCAGCTTTGACAGGAGGAATCAGCCCCAGCATTTT
.,TRBJ1-1,TRBV4-2,.,CASSQDQMGRAFF,TGTGCCAGCAGCCAAGATCAGATGGGTAGGGCTTTCTTT
TRBD1,TRBJ1-1,TRBV5-1,few,CASSPGTGGFLKNTEAFF,TGCGCCAGCAGCCCCGGGACAGGGGGATTTCTAAAGAACACTGAAGCTTTCTTT
.,TRBJ2-3,TRBV5-1,.,CASSLSGQPDTQYF,TGCGCCAGCAGCTTGTCGGGACAACCAGATACGCAGTATTTT
.,TRBJ1-2,TRBV25-1,few,CASREDNSGYTF,TGTGCCAGCAGAGAAGACAATAGTGGCTACACCTTC
.,TRBJ1-2,TRBV27,.,CASSRIDSSYGYTF,TGTGCCAGCAGTCGAATTGACTCTAGCTATGGCTACACCTTC
TRBD2,TRBJ2-7,TRBV13,.,CASSLVPLAGGPGYEQYF,TGTGCCAGCAGCTTAGTGCCCCTAGCGGGGGGGCCGGGATACGAGCAGTACTTC
.,TRBJ2-7,TRBV7-9,.,CASSYAYEQYF,TGTGCCAGCAGCTACGCTTACGAGCAGTACTTC
.,TRBJ2-5,TRBV10-2,.,CASTTWETQYF,TGCGCCAGCACTACCTGGGAGACCCAGTACTTC
.,TRBJ1-2,TRBV28,few,CASSLLRGSGYTF,TGTGCCAGCAGTTTATTGAGGGGGAGTGGCTACACCTTC
.,TRBJ2-7,TRBV18,few,CASSPEGYEQYF,TGTGCCAGCTCACCAGAGGGATACGAGCAGTACTTC
.,TRBJ2-2,TRBV2,.,CASSPPAGELFF,TGTGCCAGCAGTCCTCCTGCCGGGGAGCTGTTTTTT
.,TRBJ1-6,TRBV19,few,CASSIGGAITLHF,TGTGCCAGTAGTATTGGAGGAGCCATCACCCTCCACTTT
.,TRBJ2-1,TRBV7-9,.,CASSLKAGRGHINEQFF,TGTGCCAGCAGCTTAAAGGCCGGGCGGGGCCACATCAATGAGCAGTTCTTC
.,TRBJ1-1,TRBV28,few,CASSHLGGDNTEAFF,TGTGCCAGCAGCCACCTTGGGGGGGATAACACTGAAGCTTTCTTT
TRBD1,TRBJ2-3,TRBV28,.,CASLGGQAFF,TGTGCCAGCCTTGGCGGACAGGCCTTTTTT
.,TRBJ1-1,TRBV29-1,few,CSVRGGTVDTEAFF,TGCAGCGTGAGGGGGGGCACGGTGGACACTGAAGCTTTCTTT
.,TRBJ1-1,TRBV30,.,CALIEGGTEAFF,TGTGCCTTAATTGAAGGGGGGACTGAAGCTTTCTTT
TRBD2,TRBJ2-1,TRBV4-1,.,CASSREASGGDYNEQFF,TGCGCCAGCAGCCGAGAGGCTAGCGGGGGGGATTACAATGAGCAGTTCTTC
TRBD1,TRBJ1-6,TRBV28,few,CASSLWPDRASPLHF,TGTGCCAGCAGTTTATGGCCGGACAGGGCCTCACCCCTCCACTTT
.,TRBJ2-7,TRBV5-6,.,CASSLYNGGIVRDEQYF,TGTGCCAGCAGCTTGTACAATGGCGGGATCGTTAGGGACGAGCAGTACTTC
.,TRBJ1-1,TRBV5-1,.,CASSLGSNTEAFF,TGCGCCAGCAGCTTAGGGTCGAACACTGAAGCTTTCTTT
TRBD2,TRBJ2-1,TRBV4-1,few,CASSPSGGLPYNEQFF,TGCGCCAGCAGCCCCTCGGGGGGACTCCCCTACAATGAGCAGTTCTTC
.,TRBJ1-2,TRBV9,.,CASSVGYGYTF,TGTGCCAGCAGCGTAGGGTATGGCTACACCTTC
.,TRBJ2-3,TRBV18,few,CASSPKGDTQYF,TGTGCCAGCTCACCAAAGGGAGATACGCAGTATTTT
.,TRBJ1-2,TRBV14,.,CASSQRGLDGYTF,TGTGCCAGCAGCCAACGTGGGCTGGACGGCTACACCTTC
.,TRBJ1-2,TRBV19,.,CASSDNYGYTF,TGTGCCAGTAGCGACAATTATGGCTACACCTTC
.,TRBJ2-5,TRBV10-3,few,CAISDGQAPEGTQYF,TGTGCCATCAGTGATGGTCAGGCCCCGGAGGGGACCCAGTACTTC
.,TRBJ2-3,TRBV7-9,.,CASSPTGTKTPDTQYF,TGTGCCAGCAGCCCAACCGGGACAAAGACTCCAGATACGCAGTATTTT
.,TRBJ2-7,TRBV30,few,CAWSRPLDSSSSYEQYF,TGTGCCTGGAGCCGACCCCTCGACAGCTCCTCCTCCTACGAGCAGTACTTC
.,TRBJ2-7,TRBV27,.,CASSLEVGSGPHYEQYF,TGTGCCAGCAGTTTAGAAGTGGGGTCGGGTCCGCATTACGAGCAGTACTTC
.,TRBJ2-7,TRBV7-2,few,CASSRAGIYEQYF,TGTGCCAGCAGCCGGGCAGGGATCTACGAGCAGTACTTC
.,TRBJ1-1,TRBV6-5,few,CASSYGTTLNTEAFF,TGTGCCAGCAGTTACGGTACTACATTGAACACTGAAGCTTTCTTT